This T cell receptor (beta chain) was captured in a study of regulatory T cells in long-lasting Graves disease. Findings and limits, study-wide: Between persistent patients, around 2,900 public clonotypes were shared, exceeding the 966 shared between new patients. Samples came from peripheral blood alone, without thyroid tissue.

This clonotype was detected only a few times. Antigen specificity is unknown. Combining iRepertoire HTBI primers with Arm-PCR of CDR3 regions, the authors built TCR beta libraries. TCRdb passed the multiplex PCR reads through MiXCR, listing each CDR3 protein once. The sample has around 460,000 distinct CDR3 sequences; approximately 22% are singletons. Germline V lookup: CDR1 LGHDT, CDR2 YNNKEL (reference sequence). The CDR3 sequence is 14 residues long. Trimming took off 4 bases at V and 0 bases at J, with 7 bases between the two ends. Time point reported: persistent/refractory GD, antithyroid drugs over 5 years with positive TRAb. The TCR library was made from RNA that had been extracted from PBMCs in TRIzol.

The material was peripheral blood mononuclear cells (PBMCs), obtained when the disease was refractory, from a patient treated with antithyroid drugs. This TCR was sampled from a female donor with Graves disease. This chain uses TRBV3-1 with TRBJ1-5; D call uncertain. The CDR3 bases are TGTGCCAGCAGCCGCAGCGGTAGCAATCAGCCCCAGCATTTT. Translation gives CASSRSGSNQPQHF.